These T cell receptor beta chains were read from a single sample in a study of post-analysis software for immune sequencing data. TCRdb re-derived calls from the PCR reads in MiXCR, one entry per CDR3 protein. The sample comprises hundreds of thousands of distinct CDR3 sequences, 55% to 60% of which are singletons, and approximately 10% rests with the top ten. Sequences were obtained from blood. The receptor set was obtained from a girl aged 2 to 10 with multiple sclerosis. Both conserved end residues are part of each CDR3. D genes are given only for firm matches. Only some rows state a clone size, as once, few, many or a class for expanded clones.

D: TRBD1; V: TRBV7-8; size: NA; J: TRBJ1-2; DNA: TGTGCCAGCAGCAGGGACAGGACCAACTATGGCTACACCTTC; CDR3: CASSRDRTNYGYTF
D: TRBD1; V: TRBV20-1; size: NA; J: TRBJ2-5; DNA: TGCAGTGCTAGCGGACAGGGGGGAGAGACCCAGTACTTC; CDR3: CSASGQGGETQYF
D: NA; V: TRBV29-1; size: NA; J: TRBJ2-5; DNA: TGCAGCGCCTCTGGGGGGGGGCAGGAGACCCAGTACTTC; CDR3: CSASGGGQETQYF
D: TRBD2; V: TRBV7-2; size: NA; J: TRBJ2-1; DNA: TGTGCCAGCAGCTTGGTTAGCGGGGGTTACAATGAGCAGTTCTTC; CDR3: CASSLVSGGYNEQFF
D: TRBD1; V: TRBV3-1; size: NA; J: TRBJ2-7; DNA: TGTGCCAGCAGCCAACTACAGGGGGTAATCCACGAGCAGTACTTC; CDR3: CASSQLQGVIHEQYF
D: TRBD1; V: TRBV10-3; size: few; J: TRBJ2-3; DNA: TGTGCCATCAGTGAGGGGCGACCGGGACAGGGGATCACAGATACGCAGTATTTT; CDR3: CAISEGRPGQGITDTQYF
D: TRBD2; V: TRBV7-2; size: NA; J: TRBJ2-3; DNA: TGTGCCAGCAGCCTTATAGCGGGGTCTAGCACAGATACGCAGTATTTT; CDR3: CASSLIAGSSTDTQYF
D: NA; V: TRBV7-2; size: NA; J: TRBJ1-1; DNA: TGTGCCAGCAGCAATAGCCCGAACACTGAAGCTTTCTTT; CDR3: CASSNSPNTEAFF
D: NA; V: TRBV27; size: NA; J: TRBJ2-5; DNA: TGTGCCAGCAGTTTAATCAGGGATGGGACCCAGTACTTC; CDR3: CASSLIRDGTQYF
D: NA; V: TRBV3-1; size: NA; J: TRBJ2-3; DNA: TGTGCCAGCAGCCAAGCGAAGACCACAGATACGCAGTATTTT; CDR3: CASSQAKTTDTQYF
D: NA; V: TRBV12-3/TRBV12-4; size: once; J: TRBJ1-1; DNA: TGTGCCACCCTGGGGGAGAACACTGAAGCTTTCTTT; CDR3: CATLGENTEAFF
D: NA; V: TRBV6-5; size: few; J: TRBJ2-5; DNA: TGTGCCAGCAGTTACTCATCAGGGTCGGGGGAGCAGTACTTC; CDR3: CASSYSSGSGEQYF
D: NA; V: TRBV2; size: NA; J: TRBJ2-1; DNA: TGTGCCAGCGGCTCTTTAGGGGTGGGCAATGAGCAGTTCTTC; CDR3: CASGSLGVGNEQFF
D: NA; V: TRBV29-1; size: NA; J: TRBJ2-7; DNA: TGCAGCGTTACAGCGTCCGTGAACCACGAGCAGTACTTC; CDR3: CSVTASVNHEQYF
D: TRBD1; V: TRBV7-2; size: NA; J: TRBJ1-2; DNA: TGTGCCAGCAGCGCGGGACAGTTCGGCTATGGCTACACCTTC; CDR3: CASSAGQFGYGYTF
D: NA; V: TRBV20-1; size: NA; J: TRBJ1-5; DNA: TGCAGTGCTAGGGGTGGGGACGGGCAGCCCCAGCATTTT; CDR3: CSARGGDGQPQHF
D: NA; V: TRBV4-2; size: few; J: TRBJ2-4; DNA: TGTGCCAGCAGCCAAGTCGGGGACGGTCTAGCCAAAAACATTCAGTACTTC; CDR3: CASSQVGDGLAKNIQYF
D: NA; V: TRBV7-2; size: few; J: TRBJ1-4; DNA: TGTGCCAGCAGCTTGTCAACTAATGAAAAACTGTTTTTT; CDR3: CASSLSTNEKLFF
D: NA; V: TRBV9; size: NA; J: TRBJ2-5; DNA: TGTGCCAGCAGCGTAGACGGGTGGGAGACCCAGTACTTC; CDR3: CASSVDGWETQYF
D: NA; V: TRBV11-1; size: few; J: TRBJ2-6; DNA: TGTGCCAGCAGCGACTCTGGGGCCAACGTCCGGACTTTC; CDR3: CASSDSGANVRTF
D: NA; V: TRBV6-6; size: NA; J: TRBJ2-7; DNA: TGTGCCAGCAGGGAAAGGTTTTACTACGAGCAGTACTTC; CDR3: CASRERFYYEQYF
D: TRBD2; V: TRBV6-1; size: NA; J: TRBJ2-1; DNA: TGTGCCAGCAGTGGAGGGACTAGCGGGAGACGTGGGCAGTTCTTC; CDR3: CASSGGTSGRRGQFF
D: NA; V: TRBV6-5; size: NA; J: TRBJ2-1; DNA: TGTGCCAGCAGCCCCGACGGACCCCACAATGAGCAGTTCTTC; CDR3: CASSPDGPHNEQFF
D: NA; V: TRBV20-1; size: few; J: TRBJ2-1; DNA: TGCAGTGCTAGTAATCAGGGGCTTTTATCCTACAATGAGCAGTTCTTC; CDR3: CSASNQGLLSYNEQFF
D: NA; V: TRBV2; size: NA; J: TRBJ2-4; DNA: TGTGCCAGCAGGGGATCTCTAGCCAAAAACATTCAGTACTTC; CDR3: CASRGSLAKNIQYF
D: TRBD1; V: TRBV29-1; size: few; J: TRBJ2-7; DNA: TGCAGCGTGGTAGACCGGGACAGGACAACCTACGAGCAGTACTTC; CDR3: CSVVDRDRTTYEQYF
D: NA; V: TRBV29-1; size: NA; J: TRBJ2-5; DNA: TGCAGCGTTGAAGACGGGGAAACGCAAGAGACCCAGTACTTC; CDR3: CSVEDGETQETQYF
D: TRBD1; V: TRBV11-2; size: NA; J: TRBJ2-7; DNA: TGTGCCAGCAGCTTAGTAACAGGGGGAGCCTACGAGCAGTACTTC; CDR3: CASSLVTGGAYEQYF
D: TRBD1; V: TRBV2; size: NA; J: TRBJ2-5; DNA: TGTGCCAGCAGTGAAGTCAGGGGGCTCGAGACCCAGTACTTC; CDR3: CASSEVRGLETQYF
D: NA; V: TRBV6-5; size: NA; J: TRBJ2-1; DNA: TGTGCCAGCAGTTACTCGGGGACAACCAATGAGCAGTTCTTC; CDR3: CASSYSGTTNEQFF
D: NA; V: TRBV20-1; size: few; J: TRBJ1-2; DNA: TGCAGTGCTAACCGTGGGGGGGTTCTTAACTATGGCTACACCTTC; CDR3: CSANRGGVLNYGYTF
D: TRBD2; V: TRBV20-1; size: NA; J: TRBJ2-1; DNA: TGCAGTGCGATTAGCGGGAGATCCTACAATGAGCAGTTCTTC; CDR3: CSAISGRSYNEQFF
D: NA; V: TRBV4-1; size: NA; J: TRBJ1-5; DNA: TGCGCCAGCAGCCCCCGCGTAGGTCAGCCCCAGCATTTT; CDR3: CASSPRVGQPQHF
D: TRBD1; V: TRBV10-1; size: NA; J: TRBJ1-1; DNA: TGCGCCAGCAGTGAGCGGAGTAGGACAGGGAACACTGAAGCTTTCTTT; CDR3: CASSERSRTGNTEAFF
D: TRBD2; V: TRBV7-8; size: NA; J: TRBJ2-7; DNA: TGTGCCAGCAGCTCTCTCCTAGCGGGCAGCGAGCAGTACTTC; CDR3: CASSSLLAGSEQYF
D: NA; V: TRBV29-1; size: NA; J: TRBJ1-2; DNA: TGCAACGTTGACGGAAGCTACACCTTC; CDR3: CNVDGSYTF
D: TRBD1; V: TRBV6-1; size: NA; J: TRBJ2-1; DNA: TGTGCCTTAGTCCCTGGGGACAGGGTGATATCCAATGAGCAGTTCTTC; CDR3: CALVPGDRVISNEQFF
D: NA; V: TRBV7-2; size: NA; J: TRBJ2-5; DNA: TGTGCCAGCAGCTTAGTTGCAGGGTCGGGGCGAGAGACCCAGTACTTC; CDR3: CASSLVAGSGRETQYF
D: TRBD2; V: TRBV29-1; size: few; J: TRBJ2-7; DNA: TGCAGCGCGGGGGGACTAGCGGGAGAAAGACCGTACGAGCAGTACTTC; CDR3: CSAGGLAGERPYEQYF
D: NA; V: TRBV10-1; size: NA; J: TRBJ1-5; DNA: TGCGCCAGCAGTGAGTCGAGCGGCCAGCCCCAGCATTTT; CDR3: CASSESSGQPQHF
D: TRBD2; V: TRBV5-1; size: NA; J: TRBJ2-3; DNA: TGCGCCAGCAGCCGCGAAAGGGAGGGGACAGATACGCAGTATTTT; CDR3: CASSREREGTDTQYF
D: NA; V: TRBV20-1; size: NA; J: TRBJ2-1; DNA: TGCAGTGCTAGAGACCCAAATAACAATGAGCAGTTCTTC; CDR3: CSARDPNNNEQFF
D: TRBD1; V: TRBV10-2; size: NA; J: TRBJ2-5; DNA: TGCGCCAGCAGTGAGGGCCGGGACAGGGCTCAAGAGACCCAGTACTTC; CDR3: CASSEGRDRAQETQYF
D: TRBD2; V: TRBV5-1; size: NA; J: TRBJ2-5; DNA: TGCGCCAGCAGCTTTATCGGCGGGAGGGCCGGGGAGACCCAGTACTTC; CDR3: CASSFIGGRAGETQYF
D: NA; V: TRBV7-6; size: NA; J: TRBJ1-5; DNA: TGTGCCAGCAGCCTCGGGACATTCTATAGCAATCAGCCCCAGCATTTT; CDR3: CASSLGTFYSNQPQHF
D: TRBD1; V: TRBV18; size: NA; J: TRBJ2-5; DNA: TGTGCCAGCCAGTCGGGACAGGGCAGAGCGGAGACCCAGTACTTC; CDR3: CASQSGQGRAETQYF
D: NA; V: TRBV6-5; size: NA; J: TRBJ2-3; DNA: TGTGCCAGCAGTCTCCCAGGATTAGATACGCAGTATTTT; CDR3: CASSLPGLDTQYF
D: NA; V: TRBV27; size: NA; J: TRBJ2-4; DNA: TGTGCCAGCAGTAAAGGGACCAAAAACATTCAGTACTTC; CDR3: CASSKGTKNIQYF
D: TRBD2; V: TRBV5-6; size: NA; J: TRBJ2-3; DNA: TGTGCCAGCAGCTTCCTAGCGGGCTTCACAGATACGCAGTATTTT; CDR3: CASSFLAGFTDTQYF
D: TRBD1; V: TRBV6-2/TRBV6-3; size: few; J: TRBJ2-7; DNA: TGTGCCAGCAGGTCTGGGACAGAACAGAGCTACGAGCAGTACTTC; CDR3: CASRSGTEQSYEQYF
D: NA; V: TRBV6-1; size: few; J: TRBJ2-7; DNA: TGTGCCAGCAGCGGTAGGGGGGGTTCCTACGAGCAGTACTTC; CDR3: CASSGRGGSYEQYF
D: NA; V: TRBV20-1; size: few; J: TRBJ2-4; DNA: TGCAGTGCTAGTGGGGGGGCCAGGACTGACATTCAGTACTTC; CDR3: CSASGGARTDIQYF
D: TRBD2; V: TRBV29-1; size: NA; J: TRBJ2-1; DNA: TGCGGCGTTGGACTGGGGACTAGCGTCTACAATGAGCAGTTCTTC; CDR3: CGVGLGTSVYNEQFF
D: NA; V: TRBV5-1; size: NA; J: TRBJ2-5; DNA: TGCGCCAGCAGCTTGGGAAGGCTTCGGGAGACCCAGTACTTC; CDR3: CASSLGRLRETQYF
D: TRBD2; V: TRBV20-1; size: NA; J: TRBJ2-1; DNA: TGCACCGCCCCCCTAGCGGGAGGCAATGAGCAGTTCTTC; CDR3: CTAPLAGGNEQFF
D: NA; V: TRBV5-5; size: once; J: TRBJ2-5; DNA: TGTGCCAGCAGCCGAGGCGGGCTCCAAGAGACCCAGTACTTC; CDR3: CASSRGGLQETQYF
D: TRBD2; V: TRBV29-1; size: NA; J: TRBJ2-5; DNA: TGCAGCGTCGGGACTAGCGGCTTGAAGACCCAGTACTTC; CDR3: CSVGTSGLKTQYF
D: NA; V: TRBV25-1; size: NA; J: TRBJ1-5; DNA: TGTGCCAGCAGTGACAGCGGATATAGCAATCAGCCCCAGCATTTT; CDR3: CASSDSGYSNQPQHF
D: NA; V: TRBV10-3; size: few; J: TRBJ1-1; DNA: TGTGCCATCAGTGAGTCAGCAGGGAACACTGAAGCTTTCTTT; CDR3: CAISESAGNTEAFF
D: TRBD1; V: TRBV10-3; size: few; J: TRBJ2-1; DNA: TGTGCCATCAGCGCACTCCGGGACAGGGGGCCCAATGAGCAGTTCTTC; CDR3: CAISALRDRGPNEQFF